This is a list of T cell receptor beta chains from one sample in a study of blood T cells in healthy people across ages. TCRdb reprocessed the 5' RACE reads with MiXCR, giving one entry per CDR3 protein. The data contain about 1.8 million distinct CDR3 sequences, about 49% of them seen just once; the ten biggest clones take up 2.1%. The sequencing input was blood. Source of these receptors: a woman between 35 and 50 years old in good health. The conserved cysteine and the conserved F or W are not part of the CDR3 here. A D gene is named only where the DNA matches it firmly. Clone size is given for some rows only: seen once, a few or many times, or a class if the clone is expanded.

TRBV12-3/TRBV12-4 - - ASKGIIDTQY
TRBV6-2/TRBV6-3 - TRBD1 ASRPSLGTGGYEQY
TRBV6-5 - - ASSGTVSSYEQY
TRBV7-2 few - ASSQFSEPQH
TRBV7-2 few - ASSLAGAQLPSPLH
TRBV27 - TRBD1 ASRAGQGAFYGYT
TRBV11-1 few TRBD2 ASSRVAGEETQY
TRBV12-3/TRBV12-4 - - ASSFAGPGNEQF
TRBV7-2 few TRBD1 ASSLAGQVQY
TRBV27 once - ASGIRAGPYEQY
TRBV7-6 - - ASRNHNEQF
TRBV20-1 - - SAAESGANVLT
TRBV6-2/TRBV6-3 - TRBD2 ASRSGGANIQY
TRBV6-5 - - ASSYSTQVPSITY
TRBV5-1 few - ASSPLQGGKTQY
TRBV4-3 few - ASSEVVGRQETQY
TRBV4-3 - TRBD2 ASSQASSGGRETQY
TRBV6-5 - TRBD1 ASSDFDRGSNEKLF
TRBV4-3 few TRBD2 ASSQAVAGASSYEQY
TRBV7-2 - - ASSLTGHLEQY
TRBV3-1 - - ASSHRTVQLTDTQY
TRBV29-1 - TRBD2 SVVGGLTYEQY
TRBV7-9 few TRBD1 ASRQPEGAGEQY
TRBV20-1 few - SARDLLGGETQY
TRBV7-9 - - ASSSILGQGTYGYT
TRBV20-1 - TRBD2 SADLAGSYEQY
TRBV6-6 - - ASSYSGGRGRDTQY
TRBV4-1 - - ASSQDRAGRYEQY
TRBV20-1 - - SALDSTQETQY
TRBV10-3 - TRBD2 AISKMPGLVRETQY
TRBV6-6 few - ASSTTGFTEAF
TRBV15 - - ATSSVRPASSTDTQY
TRBV14 - - ASGRQAYEQY
TRBV5-1 - - ASSLSDGELF
TRBV6-6 - - ASSYDSPNYGYT
TRBV4-2 - - ASSQRSIGLTDTQY
TRBV20-1 few - SARAEGFTYEQY
TRBV7-2 - TRBD2 ASSNLVKASGGFYEQY
TRBV4-3 few - ASRLVGGGAGNEQF
TRBV12-3/TRBV12-4 - TRBD2 ASSYLAGGIRDTQY
TRBV28 - - ASSLPSGDEQY
TRBV28 once TRBD1 ATDFAGTGGHRDTQY
TRBV4-1 - - ASSQAAGAGYIQY
TRBV20-1 - - SARFNYNSPLH
TRBV7-2 few - ASSLAGSGQGNTEAF
TRBV21-1 - - ASSKETDEQF
TRBV7-7 - - ASSPRGGVFAETQY
TRBV20-1 once TRBD2 SARSQLAGDRSGETQY
TRBV14 - TRBD2 ASSQILTSGIYEQY
TRBV12-3/TRBV12-4 - - ASSFGGGQMNQPQH
TRBV20-1 - TRBD2 SARDVGLAGPNTDTQY
TRBV10-3 - - AISDPRGRTDTQY